Shown below are 27 T cell receptor beta chains from a single sample sequenced in a study of metastatic and nonmetastatic thyroid tumors (dated by TCRdb to 2019 to 2021). Library construction relied on PCR. Instrument on record: Illumina HiSeq 4000. TCRdb reprocessing: public reads trimmed at Q25 with fastp, clones called with MiXCR, in-frame beta chains kept. The sample yields 17,000 or so clones; roughly 25% were counted once. Approximately 15% of the sample goes to the ten largest clones. Before undergoing thyroid surgery, none of the patients had been given any kind of treatment. Sequenced sample: adjacent normal tissue. These receptors were taken from a female donor with papillary thyroid cancer or a benign thyroid nodule (not recorded which). Some clones in this sample may be carry-over from other donors' samples.

The rearrangement joins TRBV24-1 to TRBJ1-6; D ambiguous. This CDR3 has 12 residues. With 4 bases removed from V and 7 bases from J, the gap between germline ends came to 4 bases. The V gene's germline CDR1 is KGHDR and CDR2 SFDVKD. The CDR3 nucleotides are TGTGCCACCAGTGAAGGGAATTCACCCCTCCACTTT. Translation: CATSEGNSPLHF.

This clone was seen a handful of times. V and J are TRBV11-1 and TRBJ2-7, with 7 bases identical to TRBD1. Losses at the gene ends were 4 bases for V and 3 bases for J; bases not matched to a gene: 3. The CDR3 has 13 residues. The germline CDR1 and CDR2 sequences are SGHAT and FQDESV (reference sequence). The chain's CDR3 is CASSWDSRYEQYF. The CDR3 nucleotides are TGTGCCAGCAGCTGGGACAGTCGCTACGAGCAGTACTTC.

This clone was counted at least ten times. The chain carries TRBV4-3 and TRBJ2-1; 9 nucleotides match TRBD2. J was trimmed by 4 bases and V by 0 bases; bases with no gene match: 1. CDR1 is LGHNA and CDR2 is YSLEER in the germline V gene. CDR3 length: 15 amino acids. DNA for the CDR3: TGCGCCAGCAGCCAAGATAGCGGGAGTTACAATGAGCAGTTCTTC. Its translation is CASSQDSGSYNEQFF.

V usage is TRBV6-2 or TRBV6-3 and J usage is TRBJ2-7; weak D call: TRBD2 (7 bases). This CDR3 has 18 residues. Between the trimmed V and J ends, which lost 7 bases and 2 bases, there was a span of 27 bases. Germline V gene lookup returns CDR1 MNHEY and CDR2 SVGEGT. The CDR3 bases are TGTGCCAGCACCCCGGGGGTGGCGCGGGGGCCTACTGCCTACGAGCAGTACTTC. It specifies CASTPGVARGPTAYEQYF.

The chain carries TRBV14 and TRBJ1-2, with 8 bases matching TRBD1. V lost 1 base to trimming and J lost 13 bases; unmatched junction nucleotides: 17. CDR3 size: 16 residues. Germline values: CDR1 SGHDN, CDR2 FVKESK. The CDR3, as DNA: TGTGCCAGCAGCCAAGGGACGCTTGGACAGGGAAAGATTTGCACCTTC. Its protein product is CASSQGTLGQGKICTF. Variable domain in full (rest from reference TRBV14 and TRBJ1-2): EAGVTQFPSHSVIEKGQTVTLRCDPISGHDNLYWYRRVMGKEIKFLLHFVKESKQDESGMPNNRFLAERTGGTYSTLKVQPAELEDSGVYFCASSQGTLGQGKICTFGSGTRLTVV.

This clone has only a few counts. J is TRBJ1-6 and V is TRBV4-1, with TRBD1 matching 7 bases. With 1 base clipped from V and 9 bases from J, the junction kept 3 bases outside the gene matches. The length of the CDR3 is 14 residues. Germline V lookup: CDR1 MGHRA, CDR2 YSYEKL. CDR3 coding DNA: TGCGCCAGCAGCCAAGGACAGGGAAGTTCACCCCTCCACTTT. Encoded protein: CASSQGQGSSPLHF.

V is TRBV6-1 and J is TRBJ2-7; D might be TRBD1 (5 bases). There are 13 residues in the CDR3. The germline V gene encodes CDR1 MNHNS and CDR2 SASEGT. V was cut by 5 bases and J by 2 bases, with 10 bases left in between. The CDR3 coding sequence is TGTGCCAGCAGTACAGGCATAGCCTACGAGCAGTACTTC. It specifies CASSTGIAYEQYF.

This clone came up many times. The chain uses TRBV24-1 and TRBJ1-4, with no clear D. This CDR3 has 13 residues. V was trimmed by 6 bases and J by 3 bases, leaving 7 bases between them. From germline, CDR1 is KGHDR and CDR2 SFDVKD. In nucleotides, the CDR3 is TGTGCCACCAGTACCGGAGCTAATGAAAAACTGTTTTTT. Translation: CATSTGANEKLFF.

Comment on this clone: Lacking the conserved final phenylalanine or tryptophan, this CDR3 likely reflects a read error. The V call is TRBV7-3, the J call TRBJ2-1; 7 bases line up with TRBD1. The CDR3 contains 15 residues. Trimming cost V 1 base and J 5 bases; bases outside gene matches: 5. Germline loops: CDR1 SGHTA, CDR2 FQGTGA. The CDR3 spells CASSLRQGTHNEQFV. In DNA, the CDR3 is TGTGCCAGCAGCTTAAGACAGGGAACCCACAATGAGCAGTTCGTC.

This chain joins TRBV20-1 and TRBJ1-5; TRBD1 agrees at 8 bases. The V and J ends lost 5 bases and 5 bases, in that order; junction bases with no gene match: 8. The CDR3 loop spans 14 amino acids. Germline-derived CDR1 and CDR2 are DFQATT and SNEGSKA (reference sequence). CDR3 sequence reads: CSASDRDIYQPQHF. In DNA form, the CDR3 reads TGCAGTGCTTCGGACAGGGACATCTATCAGCCCCAGCATTTT.

The chain has TRBV6-4 and TRBJ1-2; 8 bases line up with TRBD1. With 10 bases clipped from V and 2 bases from J, the junction kept 6 bases outside the gene matches. The length of the CDR3 is 13 residues. Germline-derived CDR1 and CDR2 are MRHNA and SNTAGT. CDR3 loop: CAILDRGNYGYTF. In DNA, the CDR3 is TGTGCCATTCTCGACAGGGGAAACTATGGCTACACCTTC.

This clone ranks as medium-sized (0.01 to 0.1%). The gene calls are TRBV11-2 and TRBJ2-6; D is possibly TRBD2 (5 bases). Germline lookup yields CDR1 SGHAT and CDR2 FQNNGV. CDR3 size: 18 residues. The V and J ends lost 5 bases and 0 bases respectively, with 17 bases between them. CDR3 amino acids: CASSESLPGISGANVLTF. CDR3 bases: TGTGCCAGCAGCGAGAGCTTACCCGGGATCTCTGGGGCCAACGTCCTGACTTTC.

CDR3 residues: CASSLVEGNYGYTF. The CDR3 bases are TGCGCCAGCAGCTTGGTGGAGGGCAACTATGGCTACACCTTC. The V and J genes are TRBV5-1 and TRBJ1-2; D unclear. Per the germline V gene, CDR1 is SGHRS and CDR2 is YFSETQ. The V end was cut by 0 bases, the J end by 2 bases, with 8 bases between. The CDR3 sequence is 14 residues long.

By share, this clone ranks as medium-sized (0.01 to 0.1%). This chain links TRBV3-2 with TRBJ2-1; TRBD2 is the table's D call, not checked against the DNA. TRBV3-2 corresponds to a pseudogene. The CDR3 extends over 18 amino acids. Here the CDR3 reads CASSQALAGDSSYNEQFF. DNA for the CDR3: TGTGCCAGCAGCCAAGCTCTAGCGGGAGATAGCTCCTACAATGAGCAGTTCTTC.

This clone was seen more than once but under ten times. The chain employs TRBV2 and TRBJ2-1, with D possibly being TRBD2 (5 bases). Per the germline V gene, CDR1 is SNHLY and CDR2 is FYNNEI. CDR3 length: 14 residues. The V and J ends lost 7 bases and 4 bases respectively, with 14 bases between them. CDR3 DNA: TGTGCCAGCATCGGGAAACACTCATACAATGAGCAGTTCTTC. Its protein product is CASIGKHSYNEQFF.

The table lists this clone with a few counts. This rearrangement joins TRBV4-2 to TRBJ1-3, with D unclear. V shed 1 base and J shed 0 bases, with 4 bases lying between them. The germline V gene encodes CDR1 LGHNA and CDR2 YNFKEQ. The length of the CDR3 is 14 residues. CDR3 loop: CASSQGSSGNTIYF. Here the CDR3 DNA reads TGTGCCAGCAGCCAAGGGAGCTCTGGAAACACCATATATTTT.

Only a few counts were recorded for this clone. The rearrangement joins TRBV29-1 to TRBJ1-2, with TRBD1 matching 9 bases. After removal of 7 bases from V and 8 bases from J, the junction contained 11 bases not matched to a gene. Germline assignment: CDR1 SQVTM and CDR2 ANQGSEA. The CDR3 sequence is 13 residues long. The CDR3 nucleotides read TGCAGCGCCTCGGGACAGGGATTCCGGGGCTACACCTTC. Translation gives CSASGQGFRGYTF.

The chain combines TRBV7-2 with TRBJ1-5; D is uncertain. Trimming removed 3 bases at V and 3 bases at J, with 9 bases between. Germline lookup yields CDR1 SGHTA and CDR2 FQGNSA. This CDR3 spans 14 amino acids. In DNA, the CDR3 is TGTGCCAGCAGCTTCAACGGTCTCAATCAGCCCCAGCATTTT. It translates to CASSFNGLNQPQHF. Variable domain in full (rest from reference TRBV7-2 and TRBJ1-5): GAGVSQSPSNKVTEKGKDVELRCDPISGHTALYWYRQSLGQGLEFLIYFQGNSAPDKSGLPSDRFSAERTGGSVSTLTIQRTQQEDSAVYLCASSFNGLNQPQHFGDGTRLSIL.

This clone was picked up many times. V usage is TRBV5-4 and J usage is TRBJ2-2, with 7 bases identical to TRBD1. V trimming: 4 bases; J trimming: 3 bases; junction bases outside the gene matches: 9. Per germline, CDR1 SGHNT and CDR2 YYREEE (reference sequence). The CDR3 runs to 16 residues. The CDR3 loop is CASSGTGAVDTGELFF. CDR3 bases: TGTGCCAGCAGCGGTACAGGGGCGGTGGACACCGGGGAGCTGTTTTTT.

In its sample, this clone is medium-sized. The chain is built from TRBV20-1 and TRBJ1-2; no clear D. Germline V gives CDR1 DFQATT, CDR2 SNEGSKA (reference sequence). V lost 1 base to trimming and J lost 4 bases, with 13 bases between them. The CDR3 contains 14 residues. DNA for the CDR3: TGCAGTGCTAGAGGTGGGGATTTAGGCTATGGCTACACCTTC. Amino acids: CSARGGDLGYGYTF.

A note on this clone: The junction does not match germline at one end; this may be a read error. The chain combines TRBV7-2 with TRBJ2-5; no clear D gene. This CDR3 spans 13 amino acids. Germline values: CDR1 SGHTA, CDR2 FQGNSA. CDR3 sequence reads: CASSQSLQEAQYF. As DNA, the CDR3 is TGTGCCAGCAGCCAGTCGCTCCAAGAGGCCCAGTACTTC.

There are a few counts of this clone. The genes are TRBV6-1 and TRBJ1-6; 7 bases are shared with TRBD1. V shed 1 base and J 7 bases; nucleotides not matched to a gene: 7. Per the germline V gene, CDR1 is MNHNS and CDR2 is SASEGT. The CDR3 is made up of 16 amino acids. CDR3 in amino acids: CASSEDPGGRNSPLHF. For the CDR3, the DNA is TGTGCCAGCAGTGAAGATCCAGGGGGAAGGAATTCACCCCTCCACTTT.

The chain employs TRBV6-2 or TRBV6-3 and TRBJ1-4, with D tentatively TRBD1 (5 bases). This CDR3 has 13 amino acids. V was pared by 2 bases and J by 8 bases, with 9 bases between. Per germline, CDR1 MNHEY and CDR2 SVGEGT. DNA for the CDR3: TGTGCCAGCAGTTACAACAGGAACGAAAAACTGTTTTTT. Residues: CASSYNRNEKLFF.

This clone was detected only a few times. CDR3 protein: CASSKGYNEQFF. DNA of the CDR3: TGTGCCAGTAGTAAGGGCTACAATGAGCAGTTCTTC. The rearrangement uses TRBV19 and TRBJ2-1; D uncertain. The CDR3 consists of 12 residues. CDR1 is LNHDA and CDR2 is SQIVND in the germline V gene (reference sequence). The V end lost 4 bases, the J end lost 3 bases, and 4 bases lay between the germline ends.

In regard to this clone: A much larger clone lies one base from this, so it may be a read error. Other DNA sequences in this sample translate to the same CDR3. This rearrangement joins TRBV4-1 to TRBJ2-3; a weak D match, TRBD1 (6 bases). Germline V gives CDR1 MGHRA, CDR2 YSYEKL. The CDR3 is made up of 13 amino acids. The chain's CDR3 is CASSQVGADTQYF. CDR3 sequence (DNA): TGCGCCAGCAGCCAAGTGGGGGCAGATACACAGTATTTT.

This clone turned up a few times. The chain has TRBV9 and TRBJ1-5, with a possible D match to TRBD1 (5 bases). The CDR3 consists of 15 residues. Germline V gene data show CDR1 as SGDLS and CDR2 as YYNGEE. Trimming took 7 bases from V and 4 from J, leaving 18 bases between them. The CDR3 region has the DNA TGTGCCAGCGGAACGACAGCGGACTTTAATCAGCCCCAGCATTTT. Translation gives CASGTTADFNQPQHF.

This chain connects TRBV7-8 to TRBJ2-7, with TRBD1 identical over 7 bases. CDR1 is SGHVS and CDR2 is FQNEAQ in the germline V gene. CDR3 length: 16 amino acids. With V trimmed by 2 bases and J by 3 bases, 10 bases remained unmatched. CDR3 bases: TGTGCCAGCAGCTTACCCGACAGGGTAGTGAACTACGAGCAGTACTTC. As protein: CASSLPDRVVNYEQYF.